Listed here are 5 T cell receptor beta chains from one sample, sequenced in a study of T cells expressing NK-cell markers (dated by TCRdb to the early 2020s). Libraries were constructed by 5' RACE. TCRdb shows the sequencer as Illumina HiSeq 2000. TCRdb reprocessed the reads and lists each CDR3 protein sequence as a single entry, with no DNA. The table of this sample itemizes 300,000 to 500,000 distinct CDR3 sequences. In total, the top ten clones hold around a tenth of the sample. Sequenced sample: blood T cells: a sorted CD56 or NKG2C T cell subset, CD4+ or CD8+ T cells, or bulk PBMC T cells (not recorded which). The receptors come from a woman aged 45-65 years in good health. Donor details come from another sample of the same person, matched by shared clones.

The CDR3 spells CAISEFRGSQHF. The genes are TRBV10-3 and TRBJ1-5; lacking DNA, the TRBD1 call made by TCRdb goes unchecked. The CDR3 consists of 12 residues. Germline-derived CDR1 and CDR2 are ENHRY and SYGVKD.

The chain uses TRBV6-2 or TRBV6-3 and TRBJ2-5; TCRdb picks TRBD2, but there is no DNA to check that call. CDR1 and CDR2 (germline): MNHEY, SVGEGT. The CDR3 has 16 residues. The CDR3 protein is CASSYSPSGGQETQYF.

V gene TRBV6-1 combines with J gene TRBJ1-6; checking the TCRdb D call of TRBD1 is not possible without DNA. The CDR3 covers 15 residues. The germline V gene encodes CDR1 MNHNS and CDR2 SASEGT. The chain's CDR3 is CASSDGQGLNSPLHF.

The chain is built from TRBV24-1 and TRBJ2-5; the D call from TCRdb, TRBD1, cannot be confirmed without DNA. CDR1 is KGHDR and CDR2 is SFDVKD in the germline V gene. CDR3 length equals 15 residues. The CDR3 sequence is CATSDDGTGRETQYF.

This CDR3 is CSARTGTADTGELFF. The chain has TRBV20-1 and TRBJ2-2; the D call of TRBD1 rests on TCRdb alone, since no DNA is present to check it. The V gene's germline CDR1 is DFQATT and CDR2 SNEGSKA (reference sequence). There are 15 residues in the CDR3.